This T cell receptor (beta chain) emerged from a study of T cells in Graves' hyperthyroidism and ophthalmopathy (dated by TCRdb to between 2017 and 2020). Regarding the study in general: Peripheral blood was collected at initial diagnosis, before any treatment. The 90 or so discovery patients were randomly split 7:3 into training and test sets. Following sampling, methimazole starting at 30 mg daily was given to hyperthyroidism patients, and high-dose intravenous methylprednisolone was given to ophthalmopathy patients. In about 6 Graves' hyperthyroidism patients, the study also compared T-cell repertoires from thyroid tissue with T-cell repertoires from blood. To identify distinguishing TCR V-J signatures, a discovery cohort of about 100 patients was used, comprising 43 with Graves' ophthalmopathy and some 60 with stable Graves' hyperthyroidism. An independent validation cohort of around 19 hyperthyroidism patients and 17 patients who later progressed to ophthalmopathy tested prospective prediction of ophthalmopathy. The paper describes TCR Vbeta CDR3 sequencing of around 140 peripheral blood samples, made up of roughly 45 ophthalmopathy patients, some 80 hyperthyroidism patients and around 17 progressor patients. Paper-wide results and their limitations: During validation, the model predicted progression to ophthalmopathy a median of about 6.5 months ahead of onset, with around 71% sensitivity and 72% to 85% specificity. Sample size was not statistically predetermined, and blinding of investigators to group allocation was not performed. Most expanded thyroid clonotypes (frequency above 0.001) were also detected in blood, suggesting blood repertoires may reflect thyroid immune responses. A 13 V-J signature model separated ophthalmopathy from stable hyperthyroidism, with around 88% sensitivity and roughly 81% specificity in cross-validation and 80%/75% in testing.

Ophthalmopathy patients had moderately to severely active disease, with a Clinical Activity Score of 3 or more, a NOSPECS grade of 4 or more, and a disease duration of less than 3 months. Any patient with an uncontrolled infection, another autoimmune disease, pregnancy or lactation was excluded. Diagnoses were based on clinical symptoms, serum thyroxine and TRAb, thyroid ultrasound and orbital computed tomography. PBMCs were isolated from 10 ml of fresh peripheral blood by Ficoll-Paque density gradient centrifugation. Total RNA was extracted with Trizol reagent, and quality was checked on an Agilent 2100 Bioanalyzer. This clonotype was seen many times. It has no known antigen specificity. Qualities for individual bases were not recorded, and no much larger clone is one base off. The CDR3, cysteine through phenylalanine, is 15 amino acids long. The entry retains the CDR3 DNA only, 45 bases that are in frame from base 1. CDR1 SGHAT and CDR2 FQNNGV were looked up in the germline V gene. Trimming costs V 1 base and J 2 bases, and their ends lie 12 bases apart.

The TCR beta CDR3 regions were amplified from the RNA transcripts. The TCR CDR3 was subjected to a first round of RT-PCR using the HTBI primer set and the Qiagen OneStep RT-PCR kit. The libraries were constructed in a second round of multiplex PCR and then size-selected and purified. Sequencing of the libraries was done on an Illumina HiSeq2000 using paired-end 100 bp reads. The study's own analysis went as follows. SOAPnuke was used to process the raw data, with reads discarded if the reads contained adapters or uncalled bases, had a mean Phred below 15, or lacked an exact constant-primer or identifier match. High-quality paired reads were merged with COPE v1.2.5, and unique nucleotide sequences were defined as clonotypes. MiTCR v1.1 was used to align the clonotypes against IMGT TRBV, TRBD and TRBJ reference segments. The analysis was restricted to V-J combinations with a frequency above 0.0001, which together covered about 99% of the repertoires. The TCS score was defined as the ratio of F50 (clonal expansion) to E x V (chaos), calculated using BLOSUM62-based TCRdist between CDR3 peptides within each V-J. Welch's t-statistics and random forest reduced 514 V-J features to 10 to 15, which were used in a naive Bayes classifier (R e1071). Using fastp at Q25 and MiXCR, TCRdb reprocessed the public reads and kept productive beta chains. Rows with one shared CDR3 protein collapse into an entry with the most common genes and DNA. TCRdb, not the original authors, processed these V and J calls. The sample data list 500,000 to 750,000 distinct CDR3 sequences, and 13% to 15% of these were observed just once. The ten largest clones add up to roughly 7.1% of the sample.

Sequenced: blood. The chain uses TRBV11-2 and TRBJ2-7; the D assignment is uncertain and may be TRBD1 or TRBD2, with 6 bases supporting each. The TCR sequence derives from a woman aged 18-29 years with Graves' ophthalmopathy. Here is the DNA: TGTGCCAGCAGCTTAGTAGGGGGGCGCCCCTACGAGCAGTACTTC. Its protein is CASSLVGGRPYEQYF. Reference TRBV11-2 and TRBJ2-7 genes cover what lies past the CDR3, so the full variable domain is EAGVAQSPRYKIIEKRQSVAFWCNPISGHATLYWYQQILGQGPKLLIQFQNNGVVDDSQLPKDRFSAERLKGVDSTLKIQPAKLEDSAVYLCASSLVGGRPYEQYFGPGTRLTVT.